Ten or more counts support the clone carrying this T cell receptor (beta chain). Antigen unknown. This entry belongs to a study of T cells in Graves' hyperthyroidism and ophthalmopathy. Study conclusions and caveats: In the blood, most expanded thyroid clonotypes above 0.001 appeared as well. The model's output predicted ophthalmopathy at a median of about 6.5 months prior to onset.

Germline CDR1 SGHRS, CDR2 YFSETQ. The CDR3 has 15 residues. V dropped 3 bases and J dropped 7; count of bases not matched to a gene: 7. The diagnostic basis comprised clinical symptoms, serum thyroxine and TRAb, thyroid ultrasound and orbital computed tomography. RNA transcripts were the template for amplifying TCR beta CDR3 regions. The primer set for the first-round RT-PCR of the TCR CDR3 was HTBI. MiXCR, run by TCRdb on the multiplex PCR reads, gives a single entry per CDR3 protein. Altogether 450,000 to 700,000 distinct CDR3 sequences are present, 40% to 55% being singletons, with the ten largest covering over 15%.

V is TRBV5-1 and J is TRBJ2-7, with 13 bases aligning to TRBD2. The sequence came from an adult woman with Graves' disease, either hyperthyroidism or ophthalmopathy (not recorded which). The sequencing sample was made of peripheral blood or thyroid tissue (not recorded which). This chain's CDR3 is CASSWTSGSFMEQYF. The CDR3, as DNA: TGCGCCAGCAGCTGGACTAGCGGGAGCTTTATGGAGCAGTACTTC.